This T cell receptor (beta chain) was obtained from a study of blood T cell repertoires in COVID-19. For the study at large: Donors of Cohort 3 who recovered were those that had two negative PCRs, clearance, or symptom resolution. Specimens from acute and convalescent COVID-19 originated in the United States, Italy and Spain.

This CDR3 contains 19 residues. Trimming removed 3 bases from V and 1 base from J; junction bases left unmatched: 7. In germline, CDR1 is SGHNT, CDR2 YYREEE (reference sequence). Participant-given clinical history determined each cohort assignment. Authors' data handling: Reference gene primer amplification yielded estimated nucleated cell counts. The protocol was immunoSEQ multiplex PCR, while the TCRdb copy is restricted to in-frame clones and leaves out a portion. V and J calls and clone size are given by that table; D and trimming were obtained from the DNA. The sample has about 270,000 clones; more than 75% are singletons.

This TCR was sampled from a woman aged 55-69 years in a cohort exposed to, infected with or recovered from COVID-19 (not recorded which). The sequenced material came from PBMCs or T cells enriched from blood (not recorded which). The chain recombines TRBV5-4 with TRBJ2-4; the match to TRBD2 covers 16 bases. Here the CDR3 DNA reads TGTGCCAGCAGCTCGGGACTAGCGGGAGGGCCCTCGGCCAAAAACATTCAGTACTTC. This translates into CASSSGLAGGPSAKNIQYF. The entire variable domain, with the rest obtained from reference TRBV5-4 and TRBJ2-4, is as follows: ETGVTQSPTHLIKTRGQQVTLRCSSQSGHNTVSWYQQALGQGPQFIFQYYREEENGRGNFPPRFSGLQFPNYSSELNVNALELDDSALYLCASSSGLAGGPSAKNIQYFGAGTRLSVL.